These T cell receptor beta chains were read from a single sample in a study of blood T cell repertoires in COVID-19. TCRdb's copy holds only in-frame clones and misses some; the assay was immunoSEQ multiplex PCR. Of roughly 210,000 clones detected, around 87% appear once; the ten largest clones hold less than 8%. The sample taken for sequencing was PBMCs or T cells enriched from blood (not recorded which). These receptors all come from a man aged 25 to 45 in a cohort exposed to, infected with or recovered from COVID-19 (not recorded which). CDR3s include the opening cysteine and the closing phenylalanine or tryptophan. Fields, in order: V gene, J gene, CDR3 protein.

>TRBV19|TRBJ2-7
CASSKPSRDEQYF
>TRBV5-1|TRBJ2-7
CASSLAVAVAYEQYF
>TRBV7-9|TRBJ2-1
CASSRSMTSGSTEQFF
>TRBV11-2|TRBJ1-1
CASSLIQSTEAFF
>TRBV7-3|TRBJ2-6
CASSSRADYRFRSGANVLTF
>TRBV6-2/TRBV6-3|TRBJ2-7
CASSPSKNEQYF
>TRBV28|TRBJ1-3
CASRSSGVSGNTIYF
>TRBV6-5|TRBJ2-5
CAGSGRTRGETQYF
>TRBV6-1|TRBJ2-1
CASSDGWQVLHYEQFF
>TRBV28|TRBJ1-3
CASSLLDFSGNTIYF
>TRBV11-3|TRBJ1-1
CASSVRGNTEAFF
>TRBV5-1|TRBJ2-7
CASSYGTGGYEQYF
>TRBV18|TRBJ1-3
CASSKGQSSGNTIYF
>TRBV10-1|TRBJ2-7
CASSESGVYEQYF
>TRBV27|TRBJ1-1
CASSLSGTGYTEAFF
>TRBV19|TRBJ2-5
CASSGRKETQYF
>TRBV9|TRBJ2-7
CASSVGTSGSKDEQYF
>TRBV7-2|TRBJ1-6
CASSLDSSYNSPLHF
>TRBV6-1|TRBJ1-4
CASSVDGRDRGREKLFF
>TRBV6-2/TRBV6-3|TRBJ1-2
CASSYSAQVRGYTF
>TRBV28|TRBJ2-7
CASSWPRGGVGRGEQYF
>TRBV19|TRBJ1-2
CASSIKTTGTGDYGYTF
>TRBV11-1|TRBJ2-5
CASSLSPGTGETQYF
>TRBV7-2|TRBJ2-3
CASRSADTQYF